These 31 T cell receptor beta chains were all obtained from the same sample, sequenced in a study of cytomegalovirus exposure and HLA in healthy donors. The PCR had 60 Vbeta and 13 Jbeta primers. Here immunoSEQ multiplex PCR was the method, and the copy in TCRdb shows in-frame clones only, minus some. The sample consists of 80,000 to 100,000 clones, about 81% of them appearing once. Sequencing input: PBMCs. These receptors all stem from a man between 35 and 55 years old in good health and CMV-seropositive.

V usage is TRBV7-2 and J usage is TRBJ1-1, with 7 bases identical to TRBD1. V gave up 5 bases and J gave up 0 bases; unmatched junction bases: 12. Germline V gene lookup returns CDR1 SGHTA and CDR2 FQGNSA. The CDR3 is 17 amino acids. The chain's CDR3 is CASSPAPTQGMNTEAFF. CDR3 nucleotide sequence: TGTGCCAGCAGCCCCGCCCCCACACAGGGGATGAACACTGAAGCTTTCTTT.

The CDR3 protein is CASSRTRGYEQYF. The CDR3 nucleotides read TGTGCCAGCAGTCGTACCAGGGGCTACGAGCAGTACTTC. The chain combines TRBV6-6 with TRBJ2-7, with D possibly matching TRBD1 (6 bases). CDR3 length: 13 residues. Germline CDR1 reads MNHNY; CDR2 reads SVGAGI (reference sequence). With 5 bases removed from V and 3 bases from J, the gap between germline ends came to 11 bases.

This chain connects TRBV6-5 to TRBJ2-1; tentative D call: TRBD2 (5 bases). V was shortened by 2 bases and J by 3 bases, with 8 bases between the two germline ends. The CDR3 totals 14 residues. The germline V gene has CDR1 MNHEY and CDR2 SVGAGI. CDR3 protein: CASSYPGNYNEQFF. In nucleotides, the CDR3 is TGTGCCAGCAGTTACCCCGGGAACTACAATGAGCAGTTCTTC.

CDR3 residues: CARSERQGAINEQFF. CDR3 nucleotide sequence: TGTGCCAGAAGCGAAAGACAGGGGGCAATCAATGAGCAGTTCTTC. This chain joins TRBV5-3 and TRBJ2-1; the match to TRBD1 covers 10 bases. TRBV5-3 is an ORF, and what it does is uncertain. Trimming took 4 bases from V and 6 from J; bases not matched to a gene: 7. The CDR3 runs 15 residues.

This clone was detected only a few times. The gene calls are TRBV5-6 and TRBJ2-2; TRBD2 matches at 13 bases. This CDR3 contains 19 residues. CDR1 is SGHDT, CDR2 YYEEEE, per germline. Unmatched junction bases numbered 9, after V lost 3 bases and J lost 1 base. CDR3 sequence: CASSSRTSGRLGNTGELFF. In DNA form, the CDR3 reads TGTGCCAGCAGCTCCCGGACTAGCGGGAGATTAGGGAACACCGGGGAGCTGTTTTTT.

This clone has just one count. The V call is TRBV10-3, the J call TRBJ1-5, with D possibly being TRBD1 (6 bases). The V and J ends lost 7 bases and 7 bases respectively, with 14 bases between them. This CDR3 region has 13 residues. Germline CDR1 and CDR2: ENHRY and SYGVKD. The CDR3 coding sequence is TGTGCCATCACTAGGACAGAGGGCCAGCCCCAGCATTTT. Encoded protein: CAITRTEGQPQHF.

CDR3 sequence: CASSLATGVDGYTF. The DNA for the CDR3 is TGCGCCAGCAGCTTGGCGACGGGGGTCGATGGCTACACCTTC. The chain recombines TRBV5-1 with TRBJ1-2, with D perhaps TRBD1 (5 bases). The CDR3 is 14 residues long. In germline, CDR1 is SGHRS, CDR2 YFSETQ. V was clipped by 0 bases and J by 6 bases, with 12 bases between them.

This chain links TRBV27 with TRBJ2-7, with D unclear. The V end lost 8 bases, the J end lost 1 base, and 9 bases lay between the germline ends. Germline assignment: CDR1 MNHEY and CDR2 SMNVEV (reference sequence). The length of the CDR3 is 12 residues. CDR3 nucleotide sequence: TGTGCCAGCTCTGGCGGATCCTACGAGCAGTACTTC. Translating it yields CASSGGSYEQYF.

This CDR3 is CASSSQVSEQFF. In nucleotides, the CDR3 is TGTGCCAGCAGCTCGCAGGTAAGTGAGCAGTTCTTC. This rearrangement joins TRBV11-2 to TRBJ2-1, with unresolved D. CDR3 size: 12 residues. V gave up 4 bases and J gave up 9 bases, with 10 bases separating them. The germline gives CDR1 SGHAT, CDR2 FQNNGV.

Details on this clone: An end of the junction does not agree with germline; a read error may underlie this. The rearrangement uses TRBV7-9 and TRBJ2-3; weak D call: TRBD1 (6 bases). This CDR3 comprises 11 residues. Germline V gives CDR1 SEHNR, CDR2 FQNEAQ (reference sequence). CDR3 sequence: CSSSTGFAQYF. The CDR3 DNA reads TGTTCCAGCTCTACAGGGTTTGCGCAGTATTTT.

J is TRBJ2-1 and V is TRBV1; TRBD2, the D gene given by the table, was not confirmed from the DNA. TRBV1 is marked as a pseudogene. The CDR3 has 19 amino acids. The CDR3 DNA is TGCACCAGCAGCCCTTCCCCCGGGACTAGCGATCACCGGGTCAATGAGCAGTTCTTC. As protein: CTSSPSPGTSDHRVNEQFF.

This clone was seen only a few times. This chain links TRBV6-1 with TRBJ1-6; 7 nucleotides agree with TRBD1. The CDR3 sequence is 13 residues long. The ends lost 4 bases at V and 8 bases at J; junction bases unmatched: 2. Looked up from germline, CDR1 is MNHNS and CDR2 is SASEGT. CDR3 DNA sequence: TGTGCCAGCAGTGGGGGACAGTATTCACCCCTCCACTTT. This gives the protein CASSGGQYSPLHF.

V usage is TRBV19 and J usage is TRBJ2-7, with 7 bases matching TRBD2. Trimming cost V 4 bases and J 3 bases; bases outside gene matches: 9. CDR3 size: 15 residues. CDR1 and CDR2 (germline): LNHDA, SQIVND (reference sequence). The CDR3 spells CASSRSGAPGYEQYF. The DNA for the CDR3 is TGTGCCAGTAGTAGAAGCGGGGCACCGGGCTACGAGCAGTACTTC.

A remark on this clone: Other DNA sequences in this specimen translate into the identical CDR3. The chain is built from TRBV6-5 and TRBJ2-5; perhaps TRBD2 as D (5 bases). The germline V and J ends were trimmed by 5 bases and 7 bases, with 20 bases remaining between them. CDR1 is MNHEY and CDR2 is SVGAGI in the germline V gene. This CDR3 is 15 amino acids long. The CDR3 DNA follows: TGTGCCAGCAGTGCCGGACTGGCGGTGGGCGGGACCCAGTACTTC. Its translation is CASSAGLAVGGTQYF.

The J gene is TRBJ1-4, the V gene TRBV30; tentative D call: TRBD1 (6 bases). CDR1 is GTSNPN and CDR2 is SVGIG in the germline V gene (reference sequence). V lost 4 bases and J lost 8, with 14 bases in between. The CDR3 runs to 13 residues. As DNA, the CDR3 is TGTGCCTGGACGTTAAAGGGGGTCGAAAAACTGTTTTTT. The encoded protein is CAWTLKGVEKLFF.

The chain is built from TRBV11-2 and TRBJ2-1; D is ambiguous. The CDR3 loop spans 14 amino acids. Trimming pared 9 bases from V and 7 bases from J, leaving 19 bases between. Germline CDR1 reads SGHAT; CDR2 reads FQNNGV. As DNA, the CDR3 is TGTGCCAGTTCATCCGCTGGCGCAGGTAATGAGCAGTTCTTC. This sequence encodes CASSSAGAGNEQFF.

This rearrangement joins TRBV19 to TRBJ2-7; 10 bases line up with TRBD2. The ends lost 4 bases at V and 0 bases at J; junction bases unmatched: 6. This CDR3 has 16 amino acids. Germline CDR1 is LNHDA and CDR2 is SQIVND (reference sequence). The CDR3 DNA follows: TGTGCCAGTAGTAGACAGACTAGCGGGTCCTCCTACGAGCAGTACTTC. It specifies CASSRQTSGSSYEQYF.

This chain links TRBV6-5 with TRBJ2-7; D gene ambiguous. This CDR3 is 11 amino acids long. Trimming cost V 0 bases and J 6 bases, with 3 bases left between them. Germline CDR1 and CDR2: MNHEY and SVGAGI. CDR3 sequence: CASSYSAEQYF. Here the CDR3 DNA reads TGTGCCAGCAGTTACTCGGCCGAGCAGTACTTC.

The gene calls are TRBV2 and TRBJ2-1; 10 nucleotides agree with TRBD2. The CDR3 is 14 residues long. Germline CDR1 SNHLY, CDR2 FYNNEI. Trimming took 11 bases from V and 6 from J; bases not matched to a gene: 10. CDR3 region: CAGAGGPVLNEQFF. In nucleotides, the CDR3 is TGTGCCGGAGCGGGAGGGCCTGTCCTCAATGAGCAGTTCTTC.

This clone was counted only a few times. This chain links TRBV11-2 with TRBJ2-7; D gene unclear. The V and J ends lost 1 base and 3 bases respectively, with 10 bases between them. This CDR3 is built from 14 residues. Looked up from germline, CDR1 is SGHAT and CDR2 is FQNNGV. The DNA for the CDR3 is TGTGCCAGCAGCTTAGGGATTCGAGGCTACGAGCAGTACTTC. It translates to CASSLGIRGYEQYF.

This chain connects TRBV11-3 to TRBJ2-1; 11 nucleotides match TRBD2. V lost 5 bases and J lost 5; bases outside the gene matches: 5. Germline V gene lookup returns CDR1 SGHNT and CDR2 YENEEA. The CDR3 totals 15 residues. CDR3 protein: CASSPQGLADNEQFF. CDR3 in DNA: TGTGCCAGCAGCCCACAGGGACTAGCGGACAATGAGCAGTTCTTC.

The rearrangement joins TRBV5-1 to TRBJ2-5, with TRBD1 as a possible D gene (6 bases). Deletions cut 4 bases from V and 2 bases from J, with 9 bases between. The V gene's germline CDR1 is SGHRS and CDR2 YFSETQ. This CDR3 spans 13 amino acids. The DNA of the CDR3 is TGCGCCAGCAGCCGGGACATTCAAGAGACCCAGTACTTC. Translating gives CASSRDIQETQYF.

V usage is TRBV2 and J usage is TRBJ1-4; D call uncertain. This CDR3 has 15 amino acids. Germline values: CDR1 SNHLY, CDR2 FYNNEI. V was cut by 2 bases and J by 2 bases, with 9 bases left in between. The CDR3: CASSERGWTNEKLFF. The CDR3 bases are TGTGCCAGCAGTGAAAGAGGGTGGACTAATGAAAAACTGTTTTTT.

Points on this clone: The identical CDR3 is also encoded by other nucleotide sequences in the sample. V is TRBV6-5 and J is TRBJ1-2; D may be TRBD1 (5 bases). The CDR3 sequence is 14 residues long. The ends were cut back, 2 bases at V and 8 bases at J, with 15 bases in the middle. CDR1 and CDR2 (germline): MNHEY, SVGAGI. Here the CDR3 DNA reads TGTGCCAGCAGTTACATCGGGGGGTCTCTCGGCTACACCTTC. It encodes CASSYIGGSLGYTF.

V and J are TRBV5-1 and TRBJ1-1; D gene ambiguous. The germline V and J ends were trimmed by 0 bases and 9 bases, with 15 bases remaining between them. Germline lookup yields CDR1 SGHRS and CDR2 YFSETQ. The CDR3 has 14 residues. CDR3 coding DNA: TGCGCCAGCAGCTTGGGAGAGGGTACCCCTAAAGCTTTCTTT. Its translation is CASSLGEGTPKAFF.

The V call is TRBV7-2, the J call TRBJ1-2; 9 bases are a match to TRBD1. Germline V CDR1 and CDR2: SGHTA, FQGNSA. The CDR3 length is 16 residues. V shed 3 bases and J 2 bases; nucleotides not matched to a gene: 7. As DNA, the CDR3 is TGTGCCAGCAGCTTTACAGGGGGCCCACGAAACTATGGCTACACCTTC. Encoded protein: CASSFTGGPRNYGYTF.

V is TRBV7-3 and J is TRBJ1-1; perhaps TRBD1 as D (5 bases). Between the trimmed V and J ends, which lost 2 bases and 5 bases, there was a span of 15 bases. The germline gives CDR1 SGHTA, CDR2 FQGTGA. The CDR3 extends over 15 amino acids. CDR3 DNA sequence: TGTGCCAGCAGCTTACTTCAGGGTGTAAGAACTGAAGCTTTCTTT. Amino acids: CASSLLQGVRTEAFF.

There are a few counts of this clone. V and J are TRBV21-1 and TRBJ2-4; the D call TRBD2 from the table was never checked on the DNA. TRBV21-1 is described as a pseudogene. The CDR3 runs 16 residues. As DNA, the CDR3 is TGTGCCAGCAGCATAGCCGGGGTTTCCCCCAAAAACATTCAGTACTTC. Translated, it gives CASSIAGVSPKNIQYF.

This chain links TRBV27 with TRBJ1-5; TRBD1 matches at 10 bases. There are 15 residues in the CDR3. Trimming at V came to 3 bases and at J to 9 bases, leaving 8 bases not matched to a gene. Germline V lookup: CDR1 MNHEY, CDR2 SMNVEV (reference sequence). The CDR3 DNA sequence: TGTGCCAGCAGTTTGACAGGGGGCAGCCGGGGGCCCCAGCATTTT. As protein: CASSLTGGSRGPQHF.

This clone occurred once. The rearrangement uses TRBV6-5 and TRBJ1-1, with 7 positions matching TRBD1. Trimming cost V 6 bases and J 1 base; bases outside gene matches: 8. This CDR3 spans 15 amino acids. Germline CDR1 and CDR2: MNHEY and SVGAGI. The CDR3 coding sequence is TGTGCCAGCAGGACTACCGGGACAGAGAACACTGAAGCTTTCTTT. As protein: CASRTTGTENTEAFF.

V is TRBV19 and J is TRBJ1-5; D remains unclear. The V and J ends lost 7 bases and 0 bases respectively, with 22 bases between them. The germline CDR1 and CDR2 sequences are LNHDA and SQIVND (reference sequence). This CDR3 comprises 18 residues. The CDR3 DNA reads TGTGCCAGTACCCCTCCAGCCTTAAGTCGGAGTAGCAATCAGCCCCAGCATTTT. This gives the protein CASTPPALSRSSNQPQHF.